This TCR beta chain was profiled in a study of cytomegalovirus exposure and HLA in healthy donors. About the study: An early data release held tens of millions of unique TCRs from HLA-typed donors. Overall study findings and caveats: Later analysis identified a missense DCLRE1C variant that was linked to TCR beta V- and J-gene trimming.

This clone was observed a handful of times. Its specificity is unknown. The sample contains more than one DNA sequence encoding this CDR3. Primers included in the PCR were 60 Vbeta and 13 Jbeta primers. Produced via immunoSEQ multiplex PCR; TCRdb's table is partial and in-frame only. The profile shows about 180,000 clones, roughly 77% of them singletons. This CDR3 comprises 16 residues. Trimming left V 0 bases short and J 1 base short, with 7 bases between. CDR1 and CDR2 from the germline V gene are LGHNA and YSLEER. Donors counted as nominally healthy when sampled, yet unrecorded immune exposures were likely.

Specimen: PBMCs. V gene TRBV4-3 combines with J gene TRBJ2-6; weak D call: TRBD2 (6 bases). The source of this sequence is a woman in her thirties in good health and CMV-seronegative. CDR3 protein: CASSQEEGSGANVLTF. Written as DNA, the CDR3 is TGCGCCAGCAGCCAAGAGGAGGGATCTGGGGCCAACGTCCTGACTTTC.